This paragraph reports one T cell receptor (beta chain). This PCR relied on a set of 60 Vbeta primers and 13 Jbeta primers. The method was immunoSEQ multiplex PCR; TCRdb's version includes in-frame clones alone and lacks a portion of them. The sample has more than 150,000 clones; 84% are singletons. The data are from a study of cytomegalovirus exposure and HLA in healthy donors. As for the study in general: In an early release, HLA-typed donors contributed some 82 million unique TCR sequences.

After removal of 6 bases from V and 1 base from J, the junction contained 4 bases not matched to a gene. Germline CDR1 is MNHNY and CDR2 is SVGAGI (reference sequence). There are 14 residues in the CDR3. Sequenced: PBMCs. This clonotype was obtained from a boy aged 5 to 17 in good health and CMV-seronegative. The V and J genes are TRBV6-6 and TRBJ2-7; 9 positions match TRBD2. CDR3 sequence (DNA): TGTGCCAGCAGGTCGACTAGCGGTTCCTACGAGCAGTACTTC. It specifies CASRSTSGSYEQYF.